This T cell receptor beta chain originates from a study of T cell responses to AZD1222 COVID-19 vaccine (dated by TCRdb to about 2021). In terms of the full investigation: A total of 230 or so trial participants underwent TCR sequencing, of whom nearly 210 received two doses of AZD1222 and roughly 25 received two doses of the MenACWY control vaccine. Trial participants were enrolled by age into subgroups of 18-55, 56-69 and 70-plus years, and about 150, 27 and 61 TCR-sequenced participants, respectively, were included in these subgroups. What the authors observed across the whole study: Conclusions about previously exposed vaccinees are limited because only a handful of AZD1222 recipients were SARS-CoV-2 seropositive at baseline. In the small 56-69-year group, the increase in depth fell short of significance, most likely because of low power. The whole spike protein was spanned by vaccine-associated CD4 TCRs, and dominant responses were seen in regions 160-218 and 743-854. Because no samples from the day 14 peak response were available, repertoires could be characterized only after the peak T cell response. A significant rise in spike-specific TCR breadth and depth was observed after two AZD1222 doses relative to day 0 and relative to MenACWY recipients. Participants were mostly white British, with more females than males. The authors suggested clonal diversity may have been underestimated. Reportedly, close to half of the unique spike-specific TCRs recognized epitopes lying outside the regions that are mutated in the B.1.351 and B.1.1.7 variants.

Notes on this clone: There is no known antigen for this receptor. Base qualities are not recorded, but no much larger clone differs from it by a single base.

The sample's time point, from its label and the paper: baseline before first vaccination. The treatment or condition label, as the study defines it: meningococcal conjugate vaccine given as trial control. Vaccinee samples came from UK trials COV001 and COV002, including a single-blind randomized controlled phase 2/3 trial of AZD1222 (ChAdOx1 nCoV-19) in healthy adults. Trial participant PBMC samples were collected at day 0 and day 28 after the second dose for TCRbeta chain sequencing. The germline V gene provides CDR1 SGHRS and CDR2 YFSETQ. The CDR3 measures 14 amino acids from cysteine to phenylalanine. Of all the DNA, just the CDR3 is kept, 42 bases in frame from base 1. V sheds 4 bases and J sheds 3 bases, leaving 10 bases between their ends. The CDR3 regions of human TCRbeta chains were analyzed by immunosequencing. Per the authors' processing: Repertoire TCRs were checked for matches against a reference library of SARS-CoV-2-specific TCRs that had been generated using the MIRA antigen-specificity platform. Breadth was defined as the fraction of unique TCRs that were SARS-CoV-2-associated, and depth was defined as the fraction of total T cells that were SARS-CoV-2-associated. Using the MIRA data, each spike-specific TCR was mapped to the spike region that the TCR reacts to and placed in a CD4 or CD8 class. Log10-transformed breadth and depth values were compared by one-way ANOVA with Sidak's multiple comparisons tests. TCRdb holds this immuneACCESS table with in-frame rearrangements only. Some clones are missing; in checked studies, unresolved V genes explain under half, and the rest has no known cause. The V and J calls and clone size come from that table; D and trimming were worked out from the DNA. Present in this sample are around 160,000 clones, 75% to 85% of which were seen just once. The ten largest account for roughly 4.5% of the sample.

The TCR comes from an adult in good health. The V and J segments used are TRBV5-1 and TRBJ2-2; matching of 5 bases hints at TRBD1 as the D gene. Sequences were derived from peripheral blood, sampled on day 0 of MenACWY control vaccination. The CDR3 in this case is CASSRGGDTGELFF. The DNA reads TGCGCCAGCAGCAGGGGTGGGGACACCGGGGAGCTGTTTTTT.